The sequence of this T cell receptor (beta chain) was determined in a study of technical replicates of blood from a handful of donors. The CDR3 runs to 14 residues. Trimming stripped 5 bases from V and 6 bases from J, with 14 bases between. Germline lookup yields CDR1 MNHNY and CDR2 SVGAGI (reference sequence). Sequenced by immunoSEQ multiplex PCR; TCRdb stores in-frame clones only, minus some. The sample contains around 80,000 clones, more than 85% of which appear only once. The source of this sequence is a human donor in good health. The sequencing sample was made of T cells isolated from PBMCs. The chain has TRBV6-6 and TRBJ2-1; a possible D gene is TRBD2 (6 bases). The CDR3 bases are TGTGCCAGCAGTGGGGACCCTAGCGCCAATGAGCAGTTCTTC. Translating gives CASSGDPSANEQFF.